Here is one T cell receptor (beta chain) with its context. The sample comes from a study of blood T cell repertoires in COVID-19. Some clones are missing from TCRdb's copy, which holds only in-frame ones; the method was immunoSEQ multiplex PCR. The sample has more than 85,000 clones, 80% to 95% seen once. There are 12 residues in the CDR3. V dropped 5 bases and J dropped 4 bases, with 9 bases sitting between them. Germline CDR1 and CDR2: SGHAT and FQNNGV. The specimen sequenced was peripheral blood. V usage is TRBV11-2 and J usage is TRBJ2-7, with D possibly TRBD2 on 6 matching bases. The TCR comes from a man between 65 and 80 years old with acute or convalescent COVID-19. Here the CDR3 reads CASSPAGYEQYF. CDR3 coding DNA: TGTGCCAGCAGCCCGGCGGGGTACGAGCAGTACTTC.